These 3 T cell receptor beta chains came from one sample sequenced in a study of CXCR3-negative and CXCR3-positive naive CD8 T cells. Findings and caveats of the study: Greater hydrophobicity was found in TRB CDR3s of CXCR3-positive naive cells than of CXCR3-negative naive cells.

Their specific antigens are unknown. Via 5' RACE with UMI labels, TRB cDNA libraries were prepared. TCRdb re-called the 5' RACE reads and gives one entry per CDR3 protein, without DNA. The listing records approximately 7,000 distinct CDR3 sequences. The sequencing input was naive CXCR3+ CD8+ T cells from blood. The subset was: CD45RO-CCR7+CD27+CD95- naive CD8+ T cells expressing CXCR3 (TNR3+). The receptors derive from a human donor in good health. Some clones in this sample may be carry-over from other donors' samples.

V usage is TRBV5-1 and J usage is TRBJ2-1. CDR3 size: 11 residues. Germline V gene data show CDR1 as SGHRS and CDR2 as YFSETQ. The CDR3 reads CASSLKNEQFF. The whole variable domain, remainder taken from reference TRBV5-1 and TRBJ2-1, is KAGVTQTPRYLIKTRGQQVTLSCSPISGHRSVSWYQQTPGQGLQFLFEYFSETQRNKGNFPGRFSGRQFSNSRSEMNVSTLELGDSALYLCASSLKNEQFFGPGTRLTVL.

The rearrangement joins TRBV27 to TRBJ2-7. This CDR3 region has 14 residues. The V gene's germline CDR1 is MNHEY and CDR2 SMNVEV (reference sequence). CDR3: CASSQTGTPYEQYF.

V gene TRBV11-1 combines with J gene TRBJ2-3; no DNA is available, so the TRBD2 call from TCRdb remains unchecked. Germline CDR1 SGHAT, CDR2 FQDESV (reference sequence). This CDR3 comprises 16 residues. The CDR3 sequence is CASSLASGFSTDTQYF.